This is a list of T cell receptor beta chains from one sample in a study of blood T cell repertoires in COVID-19. Sequencing used immunoSEQ multiplex PCR; TCRdb keeps in-frame clones, though not all of them. The sample shows under 15,000 clones, over 75% of them seen only once. Material: peripheral blood. All receptors come from a human donor in a cohort sampled during active COVID-19. CDR3s include the opening cysteine and the closing phenylalanine or tryptophan. A D gene is named only where the DNA matches it firmly. The size entry is marked missing in some rows and otherwise reads once, few, many or a size class.

clone_size d_call j_call v_call cdr3_aa cdr3_nt
NA NA TRBJ2-5 TRBV14 CASSPGETQYF TGTGCCAGCAGCCCAGGAGAGACCCAGTACTTC
NA NA TRBJ2-3 TRBV5-1 CASSLVRGASTDTQYF TGCGCCAGCAGCTTGGTCCGTGGGGCTAGCACAGATACGCAGTATTTT
NA TRBD1 TRBJ2-3 TRBV6-5 CATSGQAFTDTQYF TGCGCCACGTCGGGACAGGCCTTCACAGATACGCAGTATTTT
NA TRBD1 TRBJ1-5 TRBV6-2/TRBV6-3 CASSSGTGAYNQPQHF TGTGCCAGCAGTTCCGGAACAGGGGCCTACAATCAGCCCCAGCATTTT
once TRBD1 TRBJ2-7 TRBV7-2 CASSSNSDRGVYEQYF TGTGCCAGCAGCTCAAACTCCGACAGGGGGGTCTACGAGCAGTACTTC
once NA TRBJ2-6 TRBV19 CASSISHSGANVLTF TGTGCCAGCAGTATTTCACACTCTGGGGCCAACGTCCTGACTTTC
NA TRBD1 TRBJ2-3 TRBV19 CASSITGGTDTQYF TGTGCCAGTAGTATCACAGGGGGCACAGATACGCAGTATTTT
NA NA TRBJ2-3 TRBV7-2 CASSWTQVADTQYF TGTGCCAGCAGCTGGACTCAGGTAGCAGATACGCAGTATTTT
NA NA TRBJ2-7 TRBV9 CASSVGNGPVYEQYF TGTGCCAGCAGCGTAGGAAACGGTCCCGTCTACGAGCAGTACTTC
NA NA TRBJ1-1 TRBV28 CASSLGAGLEAFF TGTGCCAGCAGTTTAGGGGCAGGGCTTGAAGCTTTCTTT
NA NA TRBJ2-7 TRBV4-2 CASSQGSGGAHEQYF TGTGCCAGCAGCCAAGGAAGCGGAGGGGCCCACGAGCAGTACTTC
NA NA TRBJ2-2 TRBV6-2/TRBV6-3 CASSWGRGNTGELFF TGTGCCAGCAGTTGGGGCAGGGGGAACACCGGGGAGCTGTTTTTT
NA TRBD2 TRBJ2-1 TRBV7-9 CASSLVGAGGNEQFF TGTGCCAGCAGCTTAGTAGGAGCGGGGGGGAATGAGCAGTTCTTC
NA TRBD2 TRBJ2-1 TRBV6-2/TRBV6-3 CASSYSPPSGGIYNEQFF TGTGCCAGCAGTTACTCCCCCCCCAGCGGGGGAATCTACAATGAGCAGTTCTTC
NA NA TRBJ2-5 TRBV9 CASSVATAPQAQYF TGTGCCAGCAGCGTAGCTACGGCGCCCCAGGCCCAGTACTTC
NA TRBD2 TRBJ2-7 TRBV5-1 CASSFSTSGSPTAYEQYF TGCGCCAGCAGCTTCTCGACTAGCGGGAGTCCCACCGCCTACGAGCAGTACTTC
NA NA TRBJ1-3 TRBV19 CASIQLGHGSGNTIYF TGTGCCAGTATTCAACTGGGACACGGCTCTGGAAACACCATATATTTT
NA NA TRBJ1-5 TRBV23-1 CASSPNRHLNQPQHF TGCGCCAGCAGTCCGAATCGACACCTCAATCAGCCCCAGCATTTT
NA NA TRBJ2-7 TRBV6-2/TRBV6-3 CASSPDSTYEQYF TGTGCCAGCAGTCCCGACAGTACCTACGAGCAGTACTTC
NA NA TRBJ2-5 TRBV5-6 CASSLLQGSQETQYF TGTGCCAGCAGCTTGCTCCAGGGGAGCCAAGAGACCCAGTACTTC
NA NA TRBJ2-3 TRBV19 CASSNLPGLPSDTQYF TGTGCCAGTAGCAATCTCCCGGGACTTCCATCGGATACGCAGTATTTT
NA NA TRBJ1-1 TRBV6-5 CASTPGDMNTEAFF TGTGCCAGCACTCCAGGTGATATGAACACTGAAGCTTTCTTT
NA TRBD1 TRBJ2-1 TRBV19 CASSTQGKNEQFF TGTGCCAGTAGCACACAGGGGAAGAATGAGCAGTTCTTC
NA NA TRBJ1-1 TRBV7-9 CASSSSGGEVAFF TGTGCCAGCAGCTCCTCGGGGGGCGAAGTGGCTTTCTTT
NA TRBD1 TRBJ1-2 TRBV2 CASSQRTGYRDTF TGTGCCAGCAGTCAAAGGACAGGGTATAGGGACACCTTC
NA NA TRBJ2-3 TRBV12-3/TRBV12-4 CASRGDSGDTQYF TGTGCCAGCAGGGGGGACTCTGGAGATACGCAGTATTTT
NA NA TRBJ1-4 TRBV7-8 CASSLVVGGKLFF TGTGCCAGCAGCTTAGTTGTCGGAGGGAAACTGTTTTTT
NA TRBD2 TRBJ2-1 TRBV6-4 CASSDDGASGGSEQFF TGTGCCAGCAGTGACGACGGGGCTAGCGGGGGTAGTGAGCAGTTCTTC
NA NA TRBJ2-7 TRBV13 CASSSTRTARHF TGTGCCAGCAGCTCCACACGGACAGCTAGACACTTC
NA TRBD1 TRBJ2-7 TRBV4-1 CASSQVSPLGQRISYEQYF TGCGCCAGCAGCCAAGTCTCGCCCTTGGGACAGCGGATATCCTACGAGCAGTACTTC
NA TRBD2 TRBJ2-1 TRBV27 CASSHSSGSSYNEQFF TGTGCCAGCAGTCACTCTAGCGGCAGCTCCTACAATGAGCAGTTCTTC
NA TRBD1 TRBJ1-3 TRBV29-1 CSVGGQAGSGNTIYF TGCAGCGTTGGAGGACAGGCAGGCTCTGGAAACACCATATATTTT
NA TRBD1 TRBJ2-7 TRBV7-8 CASSRGGTGGYEQYF TGTGCCAGCAGCAGAGGCGGGACAGGGGGATACGAGCAGTACTTC
NA TRBD2 TRBJ2-3 TRBV2 CASSQLAASGLTDTQYF TGTGCCAGCAGTCAACTTGCGGCTAGCGGCCTCACAGATACGCAGTATTTT
NA TRBD1 TRBJ2-1 TRBV5-1 CASSSTGDRAYNEQFF TGCGCCAGCAGCTCGACAGGGGACAGGGCCTACAATGAGCAGTTCTTC
NA NA TRBJ2-7 TRBV7-2 CASSLAVRGHEQYF TGTGCCAGCAGCTTAGCTGTCAGGGGCCACGAGCAGTACTTC
NA TRBD1 TRBJ1-5 TRBV11-2 CASSLDWTGSNQPQHF TGTGCCAGCAGCTTAGATTGGACAGGGTCGAATCAGCCCCAGCATTTT
NA NA TRBJ2-7 TRBV6-2/TRBV6-3 CASSYSTNSYEQYF TGTGCCAGCAGTTACTCTACTAACTCCTACGAGCAGTACTTC
NA NA TRBJ2-7 TRBV7-9 CASSLGAGEYF TGTGCCAGCAGCTTAGGGGCAGGGGAGTACTTC
NA TRBD2 TRBJ2-1 TRBV13 CASSDGTSDEQFF TGTGCCAGCAGCGACGGGACTAGCGATGAGCAGTTCTTC
few TRBD2 TRBJ2-3 TRBV5-1 CASSSGLGLAGTDTQYF TGCGCCAGCAGCTCGGGGTTGGGACTAGCGGGCACAGATACGCAGTATTTT
NA NA TRBJ2-1 TRBV4-3 CASSQRGSGGYEQFF TGCGCCAGCAGCCAGCGGGGTTCAGGAGGATATGAGCAGTTCTTC
once NA TRBJ1-1 TRBV30 CAWRPQGLPTEAFF TGTGCCTGGAGGCCGCAGGGGCTCCCCACTGAAGCTTTCTTT
NA TRBD1 TRBJ1-4 TRBV6-5 CASRTGTAREKLFF TGTGCCAGCAGGACAGGGACGGCAAGGGAAAAACTGTTTTTT
NA TRBD1 TRBJ2-3 TRBV5-1 CASRPGQGVSDTQYF TGCGCCAGCAGGCCGGGACAGGGGGTTTCAGATACGCAGTATTTT
NA TRBD2 TRBJ2-5 TRBV11-3 CASSLGISGGVEETQYF TGTGCCAGCAGCTTAGGGATTAGCGGGGGGGTTGAAGAGACCCAGTACTTC
NA TRBD1 TRBJ2-7 TRBV27 CASRQTPGQGAHEQYF TGTGCCAGCAGGCAAACCCCGGGACAGGGGGCCCACGAGCAGTACTTC
NA NA TRBJ2-1 TRBV10-2 CASSVSDWNEQFF TGCGCCAGCAGTGTCTCGGACTGGAATGAGCAGTTCTTC
few TRBD2 TRBJ2-1 TRBV4-1 CASSQENSGTYNEQFF TGCGCCAGCAGCCAAGAAAATAGCGGGACCTACAATGAGCAGTTCTTC
NA NA TRBJ1-1 TRBV23-1 CASSQPGLSTGWF TGCGCCAGCAGTCAACCGGGACTTTCCACGGGGTGGTTT
NA NA TRBJ2-1 TRBV18 CASSYLGLPENEQFF TGTGCCAGCTCATACCTAGGACTCCCCGAGAATGAGCAGTTCTTC
NA TRBD2 TRBJ2-7 TRBV9 CASSVSSSGRSSYEQYF TGTGCCAGCAGCGTATCCTCTAGCGGGCGCAGCTCCTACGAGCAGTACTTC